The rows below give T cell receptor beta chains drawn from one sample of a study of Tregs in tolerant kidney transplant recipients. Sequencing was performed with immunoSEQ multiplex PCR; in TCRdb, only in-frame clones are kept and a portion is missing. The sample yields 240,000 or so clones, 80% to 85% seen once. The sequencing sample was made of CD4+ T cells from blood. The receptor set was obtained from a human donor in good health. Each CDR3 is given with its conserved first and last residue. D genes are given only for firm matches. Some rows have no size entry. The others give once, few or many, or a class for an expanded clone.

TRBV5-1,-,TRBJ1-5,TRBD1,CASSIGQGDQPQHF,TGCGCCAGCAGCATAGGACAGGGTGATCAGCCCCAGCATTTT
TRBV10-1,once,TRBJ2-7,-,CASSETGTGKYEQYF,TGCGCCAGCAGTGAGACCGGGACGGGAAAATACGAGCAGTACTTC
TRBV6-1,-,TRBJ2-7,-,CASSEGVPCEQYF,TGTGCCAGCAGTGAAGGGGTCCCCTGCGAGCAGTACTTC
TRBV11-2,once,TRBJ1-1,TRBD1,CASSGGQGRGNTEAFF,TGTGCCAGCAGCGGCGGACAGGGTAGGGGGAACACTGAAGCTTTCTTT
TRBV7-3,-,TRBJ2-1,-,CASSLGGANNEQFF,TGTGCCAGCAGCTTAGGCGGGGCGAACAATGAGCAGTTCTTC
TRBV6-5,-,TRBJ1-1,-,CASSPLPRDTEAFF,TGTGCCAGCAGCCCACTTCCTCGGGACACTGAAGCTTTCTTT
TRBV5-1,-,TRBJ1-1,TRBD1,CASRKTGGTEAFF,TGCGCCAGCAGAAAGACAGGGGGCACTGAAGCTTTCTTT
TRBV7-2,-,TRBJ2-3,TRBD2,CASRQGTSGRGTQYF,TGTGCCAGCAGACAAGGGACTAGCGGGAGGGGTACGCAGTATTTT
TRBV10-1,few,TRBJ1-2,-,CASSEDAAYGYTF,TGCGCCAGCAGTGAGGATGCAGCCTATGGCTACACCTTC
TRBV7-9,-,TRBJ1-4,-,CASSLLDAAGFDEKLLF,TGTGCCAGCAGCTTACTGGACGCGGCGGGGTTTGATGAAAAACTGCTTTTT
TRBV7-9,few,TRBJ1-6,-,CASSLETQNSPLHF,TGTGCCAGCAGCTTAGAAACCCAGAATTCACCCCTCCACTTT
TRBV2,-,TRBJ1-3,TRBD1,CASSVQGAGNTIYF,TGTGCCAGCAGTGTCCAGGGGGCTGGAAACACCATATATTTT
TRBV7-6,-,TRBJ2-1,-,CASSLGIRGSSYNEQFF,TGTGCCAGCAGCTTGGGGATCCGGGGTAGCTCCTACAATGAGCAGTTCTTC
TRBV13,few,TRBJ2-1,-,CASSLSAGEQFF,TGTGCCAGCAGCTTATCGGCAGGGGAGCAGTTCTTC
TRBV7-2,-,TRBJ2-1,-,CASSLGLILNYNEQFF,TGTGCCAGCAGCCTAGGACTCATTTTAAACTACAATGAGCAGTTCTTC
TRBV7-9,few,TRBJ2-1,TRBD1,CASSHFGTGGYNEQFF,TGTGCCAGCAGCCACTTCGGAACAGGGGGTTACAATGAGCAGTTCTTC
TRBV27,-,TRBJ1-2,-,CASSSGSRYGYTF,TGTGCCAGCAGTTCAGGCAGCCGATATGGCTACACCTTC
TRBV6-1,once,TRBJ2-7,TRBD2,CASSRTSGLYEQYF,TGTGCCAGCAGTCGGACTAGCGGCCTCTACGAGCAGTACTTC
TRBV29-1,-,TRBJ1-1,-,CSVARGYMNTEAFF,TGCAGCGTTGCCCGGGGATACATGAACACTGAAGCTTTCTTT
TRBV7-2,-,TRBJ1-6,-,CASSLEVRNSPLHF,TGTGCCAGCAGCTTAGAGGTCAGGAATTCACCCCTCCACTTT
TRBV9,once,TRBJ2-3,TRBD1,CASSASGTGGTDTQYF,TGTGCCAGCAGCGCCTCCGGGACAGGGGGCACAGATACGCAGTATTTT
TRBV19,-,TRBJ2-5,-,CASSQGAGAKTQYF,TGTGCCAGTAGTCAAGGGGCGGGGGCGAAGACCCAGTACTTC
TRBV2,-,TRBJ2-7,-,CATRWSGGGYEQYF,TGTGCCACCCGATGGTCTGGAGGGGGCTACGAGCAGTACTTC
TRBV18,once,TRBJ2-5,-,CASSPPRTRQETQYF,TGTGCCAGCTCACCGCCTAGGACGCGACAAGAGACCCAGTACTTC
TRBV9,few,TRBJ2-6,-,CASSVALAGANVLTF,TGTGCCAGCAGCGTAGCTTTGGCTGGGGCCAACGTCCTGACTTTC
TRBV5-1,-,TRBJ1-1,-,CASSFGRDTEAFF,TGCGCCAGCAGCTTCGGTAGGGACACTGAAGCTTTCTTT
TRBV28,-,TRBJ2-7,-,CASTSPGGTYEQYF,TGTGCCAGCACCTCCCCGGGTGGGACCTACGAGCAGTACTTC
TRBV4-1,-,TRBJ2-7,-,CASSVTRPPLSYEQYF,TGCGCCAGCAGCGTTACAAGACCTCCACTCTCCTACGAGCAGTACTTC
TRBV21-1,-,TRBJ2-1,-,CASRSSGRASFAYNEQFF,TGTGCCAGCAGGTCTAGCGGGAGGGCCTCATTCGCGTACAATGAGCAGTTCTTC
TRBV7-6,-,TRBJ1-1,-,CASSLADRLVNTEAFF,TGTGCCAGCAGCTTAGCTGACAGGCTAGTGAACACTGAAGCTTTCTTT
TRBV7-9,-,TRBJ2-6,TRBD1,CASSTQGFSLSGANVLTF,TGTGCCAGCAGCACACAGGGGTTTTCCCTCTCTGGGGCCAACGTCCTGACTTTC